This T cell receptor (beta chain) was documented in a study of blood T cells in healthy people across ages. The use of a sample-barcoded 5' primer and a J-beta primer mix characterized a second PCR of about 6 to 11 cycles. TCRdb independently ran MiXCR on the 5' RACE reads; one entry per CDR3 protein. The sample includes about a million distinct CDR3 sequences, roughly 52% of them seen just once. The germline CDR1 and CDR2 sequences are SGDLS and YYNGEE. J lost 2 bases, V lost 1 base, and 9 bases had no gene match. The CDR3 is made up of 16 amino acids. This clonotype was detected a few times. The sequenced sample was blood. V gene TRBV9 combines with J gene TRBJ2-7; 7 nucleotides match TRBD2. The sequence derives from a man younger than 40 in good health. This chain's CDR3 is CASSVRISGQAYEQYF. CDR3 sequence (DNA): TGTGCCAGCAGCGTACGTATTAGCGGGCAAGCCTACGAGCAGTACTTC.